This TCR beta chain derives from a study of blood T cell repertoires in COVID-19. Overall study context: The United States, Italy and Spain were the sources of the acute and convalescent COVID-19 samples. From T cells, B-cell-depleted T cells, or PBMCs came the material, which was cDNA or gDNA.

Authors' analysis steps: Scientists estimated how many nucleated cells there were by amplifying reference gene primers. Profiling relied on immunoSEQ multiplex PCR, and the TCRdb table lists in-frame clones only, not all of them. The D gene and trimming were derived from the DNA, and the V and J assignments and clone size from that table. Of roughly 14,000 clones in the sample, 82% were seen once. Concerning this clone: Other DNA sequences in this specimen translate into the identical CDR3.

Germline V gene sequence: CDR1 SGHRS, CDR2 YFSETQ. Losses at the gene ends were 2 bases for V and 5 bases for J; bases not matched to a gene: 6. The CDR3 loop spans 15 amino acids. The origin of this receptor is an elderly man with active or convalescent COVID-19. Sequenced sample: peripheral blood. The chain couples TRBV5-1 to TRBJ2-3; 9 bases are a match to TRBD2. The CDR3 is CASSFRGGAGDTQYF. CDR3 nucleotide sequence: TGCGCCAGCAGCTTTCGCGGGGGGGCAGGAGATACGCAGTATTTT.